Shown below are 27 T cell receptor beta chains from a single sample sequenced in a study of CD8+ T cells in alopecia areata. cDNA reverse transcribed from extracted RNA served as the sequencing template. Libraries were prepared by immunoSEQ multiplex PCR; TCRdb keeps only in-frame clonotypes and omits some of them. The table shows more than 90,000 clones, with 55% to 80% occurring only once. Sequenced input: CD4+ T cells sorted from blood. The receptor source for this set is a human donor in good health.

This clone was counted between two and nine times. DNA for the CDR3: TGTGCCAGCAGTGAAGTGGAGACCCAGTACTTC. It translates to CASSEVETQYF. The chain recombines TRBV2 with TRBJ2-5; no firm D call. Trimming left V 1 base short and J 5 bases short, with 2 bases between. Germline lookup yields CDR1 SNHLY and CDR2 FYNNEI. There are 11 residues in the CDR3.

This chain links TRBV2 with TRBJ1-1; D gene unclear. Germline lookup yields CDR1 SNHLY and CDR2 FYNNEI. CDR3 length: 10 amino acids. The ends were cut back, 11 bases at V and 2 bases at J, with 6 bases in the middle. CDR3 bases: TGTGCCTCCAGAAACACTGAAGCTTTCTTT. This codes for CASRNTEAFF.

This clone was detected only a few times. V gene TRBV2 combines with J gene TRBJ1-2; D perhaps matches TRBD1 (6 bases). Germline V lookup: CDR1 SNHLY, CDR2 FYNNEI. The CDR3 is made up of 13 amino acids. V was pared by 5 bases and J by 4 bases, with 11 bases between. The CDR3 here is CASSRTDFYGYTF. The CDR3 DNA follows: TGTGCCAGCAGTCGGACAGACTTCTATGGCTACACCTTC.

This clone was counted only a few times. V usage is TRBV10-3 and J usage is TRBJ1-5; unclear D gene. The germline gives CDR1 ENHRY, CDR2 SYGVKD. CDR3 length: 13 residues. Between the trimmed V and J ends, which lost 6 bases and 7 bases, there was a span of 13 bases. The CDR3 coding sequence is TGTGCCATCAGATCGGAGGGCGGCCAGCCCCAGCATTTT. Protein product: CAIRSEGGQPQHF.

This chain joins TRBV7-2 and TRBJ1-2, with 8 bases aligning to TRBD1. Unmatched junction bases numbered 2, after V lost 0 bases and J lost 5 bases. Germline loops: CDR1 SGHTA, CDR2 FQGNSA. The CDR3 covers 14 residues. The CDR3 protein is CASSLARTGYGYTF. The CDR3 DNA follows: TGTGCCAGCAGCTTAGCTCGGACAGGGTATGGCTACACCTTC.

The genes are TRBV30 and TRBJ2-5; D is perhaps TRBD2 (6 bases). CDR3 length equals 11 residues. Trimming pared 8 bases from V and 5 bases from J, leaving 12 bases between. In germline, CDR1 is GTSNPN, CDR2 SVGIG (reference sequence). CDR3 DNA: TGTGCCCGTAGCCGGGGGGAGACCCAGTACTTC. It encodes CARSRGETQYF.

The chain is built from TRBV5-6 and TRBJ1-1; TRBD1 might be the D (6 bases). This CDR3 is 14 amino acids long. Germline V gives CDR1 SGHDT, CDR2 YYEEEE. Between the trimmed V and J ends, which lost 0 bases and 4 bases, there was a span of 10 bases. CDR3 coding DNA: TGTGCCAGCAGCTTGGTGGGCAGGGGCACTGAAGCTTTCTTT. It is translated as CASSLVGRGTEAFF.

This chain uses TRBV5-6 with TRBJ1-4; 8 bases fit TRBD1. After removal of 4 bases from V and 7 bases from J, the junction contained 15 bases not matched to a gene. The CDR3 contains 17 residues. The germline gives CDR1 SGHDT, CDR2 YYEEEE. DNA for the CDR3: TGTGCCAGCAGCCAGAACAGGGGGTCAGCTTTTGGTGAAAAACTGTTTTTT. Amino acid sequence: CASSQNRGSAFGEKLFF.

Comment on this clone: Other nucleotide sequences from this sample produce the same CDR3. V is TRBV20-1 and J is TRBJ2-5; D gene uncertain. CDR3 length: 11 residues. The germline V gene encodes CDR1 DFQATT and CDR2 SNEGSKA (reference sequence). Trimming removed 3 bases from V and 4 bases from J, with 6 bases in between. CDR3 loop: CSARMGETQYF. The DNA for the CDR3 is TGCAGTGCTAGGATGGGAGAGACCCAGTACTTC.

The CDR3 reads CAWSRLAEQFF. CDR3 bases: TGTGCCTGGAGTCGACTGGCTGAGCAGTTCTTC. The chain uses TRBV30 and TRBJ2-1; D is uncertain. Trimming stripped 2 bases from V and 9 bases from J, with 8 bases between. The V gene's germline CDR1 is GTSNPN and CDR2 SVGIG (reference sequence). The CDR3 spans 11 residues. Full variable domain (outside the CDR3, taken from reference TRBV30 and TRBJ2-1): SQTIHQWPATLVQPVGSPLSLECTVEGTSNPNLYWYRQAAGRGLQLLFYSVGIGQISSEVPQNLSASRPQDRQFILSSKKLLLSDSGFYLCAWSRLAEQFFGPGTRLTVL.

The chain couples TRBV30 to TRBJ2-7; no firm D call. The CDR3 totals 12 residues. Germline V gives CDR1 GTSNPN, CDR2 SVGIG (reference sequence). V dropped 4 bases and J dropped 5 bases, with 12 bases sitting between them. The CDR3 loop is CAWNLAGDEQYF. The CDR3 DNA reads TGTGCCTGGAATTTAGCTGGTGACGAGCAGTACTTC.

The J gene is TRBJ2-1, the V gene TRBV2; D might be TRBD2 (7 bases). Trimming shortened V by 2 bases and J by 0 bases, and 8 bases separated the two germline ends. This CDR3 comprises 15 residues. CDR1 SNHLY and CDR2 FYNNEI come from the germline V gene. As DNA, the CDR3 is TGTGCCAGCAGTGAACGGGGGGCCTCCTACAATGAGCAGTTCTTC. This translates into CASSERGASYNEQFF.

The CDR3 is CASSALVAETQYF. The CDR3 DNA is TGTGCCAGCAGCGCCCTAGTCGCCGAGACCCAGTACTTC. The V and J genes are TRBV2 and TRBJ2-5; D gene ambiguous. The V end was cut by 6 bases, the J end by 5 bases, with 13 bases between. The CDR3 length is 13 residues. Germline V gives CDR1 SNHLY, CDR2 FYNNEI.

The chain is built from TRBV5-8 and TRBJ2-3; D is unclear. V lost 2 bases, J lost 2 bases, and 9 bases lay in between. CDR1 SGHTS and CDR2 YDEGEE come from the germline V gene. This CDR3 spans 14 amino acids. The CDR3 DNA follows: TGTGCCAGCAGCTTCGACCGCAACACAGATACGCAGTATTTT. It encodes CASSFDRNTDTQYF.

In DNA, the CDR3 is TGTGCCAGCAGCGTAGACAGTAACTATGGCTACACCTTC. Amino acid sequence: CASSVDSNYGYTF. The chain employs TRBV9 and TRBJ1-2; D uncertain. The CDR3 consists of 13 residues. CDR1 SGDLS and CDR2 YYNGEE come from the germline V gene. V dropped 0 bases and J dropped 1 base, with 4 bases sitting between them.

For the CDR3, the DNA is TGCGCCAGCAGCCAAGCGTGGCCAGACGTGAACTATGGCTACACCTTC. Amino acids: CASSQAWPDVNYGYTF. V gene TRBV4-1 combines with J gene TRBJ1-2; no firm D call. The germline V and J ends were trimmed by 1 base and 2 bases, with 14 bases remaining between them. Germline CDR1 and CDR2: MGHRA and YSYEKL. There are 16 residues in the CDR3.

CDR3 DNA sequence: TGCAGCGCCCGGGACAACAATGAAAAACTGTTTTTT. Its translation: CSARDNNEKLFF. The chain employs TRBV29-1 and TRBJ1-4; D might be TRBD1 (6 bases). V lost 7 bases and J lost 5, with 11 bases in between. The CDR3 loop spans 12 amino acids. Germline V CDR1 and CDR2: SQVTM, ANQGSEA.

The gene calls are TRBV10-3 and TRBJ1-1; 7 bases agree with TRBD1. CDR1 and CDR2 from the germline V gene are ENHRY and SYGVKD. J was trimmed by 1 base and V by 6 bases; bases with no gene match: 5. This CDR3 contains 14 residues. DNA of the CDR3: TGTGCCATCAGGAGGGGGCGGGAGAACACTGAAGCTTTCTTT. Its protein is CAIRRGRENTEAFF.

The rearrangement links TRBV4-2 to TRBJ1-5; 7 positions match TRBD1. The CDR3 consists of 15 residues. The V and J ends lost 5 bases and 5 bases, in that order; junction bases with no gene match: 9. Germline CDR1 reads LGHNA; CDR2 reads YNFKEQ. The CDR3 loop reads CASSKMTGRDQPQHF. In DNA form, the CDR3 reads TGTGCCAGCAGCAAAATGACAGGGCGCGATCAGCCCCAGCATTTT.

The J gene is TRBJ2-1, the V gene TRBV2, with D hard to call. Germline loops: CDR1 SNHLY, CDR2 FYNNEI. The CDR3 contains 15 residues. Trimming took off 2 bases at V and 1 base at J, with 9 bases between the two ends. In DNA form, the CDR3 reads TGTGCCAGCAGTGAAAACGGGCCGTCCTACAATGAGCAGTTCTTC. Amino acid sequence: CASSENGPSYNEQFF.

This chain links TRBV20-1 with TRBJ1-1, with a possible D match to TRBD1 (5 bases). This CDR3 is built from 10 residues. CDR1 and CDR2 from the germline V gene are DFQATT and SNEGSKA (reference sequence). The V gene lost 6 bases and the J gene lost 14 bases, with 16 bases spanning the gap. The chain's CDR3 is CSAVRDGGFF. Here the CDR3 DNA reads TGCAGTGCAGTCCGGGACGGAGGATTCTTT.

The chain combines TRBV6-5 with TRBJ2-3, with D unresolved. The germline gives CDR1 MNHEY, CDR2 SVGAGI. The CDR3 consists of 13 residues. Deletions cut 2 bases from V and 9 bases from J, with 12 bases between. CDR3 nucleotides: TGTGCCAGCAGTTACCCGACCCCCGGGACGCAGTATTTT. It specifies CASSYPTPGTQYF.

The chain combines TRBV27 with TRBJ1-2; 10 positions agree with TRBD1. From germline, CDR1 is MNHEY and CDR2 SMNVEV (reference sequence). Trimming cost V 5 bases and J 7 bases; bases outside gene matches: 7. The CDR3 is 14 amino acids. The CDR3 sequence is CASSPDRGPSGYTF. As DNA, the CDR3 is TGTGCCAGCAGTCCTGACAGGGGGCCGAGTGGCTACACCTTC.

The chain joins TRBV2 to TRBJ2-7, with D tentatively TRBD1 (6 bases). Trimming pared 6 bases from V and 0 bases from J, leaving 15 bases between. Germline values: CDR1 SNHLY, CDR2 FYNNEI. The CDR3 has 15 amino acids. CDR3 sequence: CASSWRRDTSYEQYF. The CDR3 DNA sequence: TGTGCCAGCAGCTGGCGCCGGGACACCTCCTACGAGCAGTACTTC.

The chain couples TRBV11-2 to TRBJ2-3; TRBD1 is a possible D gene (6 bases). Trimming shortened V by 5 bases and J by 0 bases, and 15 bases separated the two germline ends. Per the germline V gene, CDR1 is SGHAT and CDR2 is FQNNGV. The CDR3 length is 16 residues. The CDR3 sequence: CASSTSTGTSTDTQYF. DNA of the CDR3: TGTGCCAGCAGCACATCAACGGGGACAAGCACAGATACGCAGTATTTT.

In this sample, this clone turned up a few times. This chain links TRBV29-1 with TRBJ1-5, with 10 bases that match TRBD1. The CDR3 runs to 13 residues. CDR1 and CDR2 from the germline V gene are SQVTM and ANQGSEA. V was pared by 7 bases and J by 3 bases, with 3 bases of the junction left unmatched. The CDR3 bases are TGCAGCGAAGGACAGGGGGTCAATCAGCCCCAGCATTTT. Translating it yields CSEGQGVNQPQHF.

This clone was seen just once. The V call is TRBV7-9, the J call TRBJ1-2; possible D gene TRBD1, 6 bases. Germline V gene lookup returns CDR1 SEHNR and CDR2 FQNEAQ (reference sequence). The CDR3 is 15 residues long. With 5 bases removed from V and 2 bases from J, the gap between germline ends came to 15 bases. The CDR3 loop reads CASSLPSTGNYGYTF. CDR3 bases: TGTGCCAGCAGCCTACCGTCCACAGGGAACTATGGCTACACCTTC. The full variable domain, in which reference TRBV7-9 and TRBJ1-2 provide the parts outside the CDR3, is DTGVSQNPRHKITKRGQNVTFRCDPISEHNRLYWYRQTLGQGPEFLTYFQNEAQLEKSRLLSDRFSAERPKGSFSTLEIQRTEQGDSAMYLCASSLPSTGNYGYTFGSGTRLTVV.